This T cell receptor (beta chain) is from a study of metastatic and nonmetastatic thyroid tumors. Background on the study: The comparison covered peripheral blood and tumor or nodule tissue in malignant and benign thyroid patients.

In the original workflow: Clinicopathological groups of papillary thyroid cancer showed CDR3 differences that were used to build a distant-metastasis classifier. TCRdb re-processed the PCR reads through MiXCR. The V and J calls were determined by TCRdb, not by the authors. This table has 55,000 or so clones, about 15% appearing once. CDR1 SGHAT and CDR2 FQNNGV come from the germline V gene. There are 13 residues in the CDR3. V lost 7 bases to trimming and J lost 6 bases; unmatched junction nucleotides: 5. This clone has ten or more counts. No treatment of any kind had been given to any patient before thyroid surgery.

Material for sequencing was blood. This chain links TRBV11-2 with TRBJ1-4; 7 positions match TRBD1. This sequence was found in a female donor with papillary thyroid cancer or a benign thyroid nodule (not recorded which). Some clones in this sample may be carry-over from other donors' samples. This CDR3 is CASNRDSHEKLFF. The CDR3 DNA follows: TGTGCCAGCAACAGGGACAGTCATGAAAAACTGTTTTTT.